This T cell receptor beta chain was obtained from a study of cytomegalovirus exposure and HLA in healthy donors. With 60 Vbeta and 13 Jbeta primers, the PCR was carried out. Profiling relied on immunoSEQ multiplex PCR, and the TCRdb table lists in-frame clones only, not all of them. Among a few hundred thousand clones, 81% were seen once, and the ten largest hold 8%. The length of the CDR3 is 13 residues. V dropped 0 bases and J dropped 4 bases, with 7 bases sitting between them. Looked up from germline, CDR1 is SGHNT and CDR2 is YYREEE (reference sequence). Findings and limits, study-wide: Reports showed the classifier diagnosing cytomegalovirus status with high specificity and sensitivity. Rare TCR sequences dominated, though some public TCRs recurred in many donors.

As for this clone: Its antigen remains unidentified.

Sample: PBMCs. The TCR comes from a woman between 55 and 75 years old in good health and CMV-seropositive. The chain carries TRBV5-4 and TRBJ1-1; no reliable D call. DNA for the CDR3: TGTGCCAGCAGCTTGGAAGCTAGCACTGAAGCTTTCTTT. Protein: CASSLEASTEAFF.